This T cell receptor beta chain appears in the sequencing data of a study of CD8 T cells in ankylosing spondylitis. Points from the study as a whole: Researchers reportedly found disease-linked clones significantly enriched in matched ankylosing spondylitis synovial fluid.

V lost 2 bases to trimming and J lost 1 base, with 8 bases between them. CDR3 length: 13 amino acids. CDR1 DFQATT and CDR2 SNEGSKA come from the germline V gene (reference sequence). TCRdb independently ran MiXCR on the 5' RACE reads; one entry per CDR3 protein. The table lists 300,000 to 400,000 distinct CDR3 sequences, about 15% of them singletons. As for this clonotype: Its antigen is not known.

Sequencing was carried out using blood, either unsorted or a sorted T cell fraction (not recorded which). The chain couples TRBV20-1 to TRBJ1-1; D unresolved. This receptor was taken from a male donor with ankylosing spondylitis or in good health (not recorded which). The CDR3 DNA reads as TGCAGTGCTAGATACCCCAAGAACACTGAAGCTTTCTTT. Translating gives CSARYPKNTEAFF.